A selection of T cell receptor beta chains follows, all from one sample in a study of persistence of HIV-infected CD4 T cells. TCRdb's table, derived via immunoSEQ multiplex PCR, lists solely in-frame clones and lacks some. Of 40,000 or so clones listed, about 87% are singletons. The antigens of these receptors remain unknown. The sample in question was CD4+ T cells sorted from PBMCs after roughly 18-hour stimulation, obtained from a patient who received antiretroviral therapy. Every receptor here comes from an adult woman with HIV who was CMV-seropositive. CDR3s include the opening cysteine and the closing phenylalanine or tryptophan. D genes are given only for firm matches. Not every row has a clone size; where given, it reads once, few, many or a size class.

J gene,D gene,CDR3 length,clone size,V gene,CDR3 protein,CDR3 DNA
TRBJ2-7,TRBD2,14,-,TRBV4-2,CASSVGLENYEQYF,TGTGCCAGCAGCGTCGGACTAGAGAACTACGAGCAGTACTTC
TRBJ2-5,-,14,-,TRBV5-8,CASSLVSGGETQYF,TGTGCCAGCAGCTTGGTGTCTGGGGGCGAGACCCAGTACTTC
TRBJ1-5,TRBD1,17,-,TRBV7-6,CASSLAAGTAFNQPQHF,TGTGCCAGCAGCTTAGCGGCCGGGACAGCATTCAATCAGCCCCAGCATTTT
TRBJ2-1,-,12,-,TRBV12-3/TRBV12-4,CASSPQGREQFF,TGTGCCAGCAGCCCCCAGGGGCGTGAGCAGTTCTTC
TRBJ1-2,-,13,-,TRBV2,CASIRDGNYGYTF,TGTGCCAGCATCCGGGACGGAAACTATGGCTACACCTTC
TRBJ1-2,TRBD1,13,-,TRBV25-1,CASSEDRDYGYTF,TGTGCCAGCAGTGAGGACAGGGACTATGGCTACACCTTC
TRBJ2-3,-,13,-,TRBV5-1,CASSLVSTDTQYF,TGCGCCAGCAGCTTGGTTAGCACAGATACGCAGTATTTT
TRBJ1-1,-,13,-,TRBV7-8,CASSLVGESEAFF,TGTGCCAGCAGCTTAGTGGGGGAATCTGAAGCTTTCTTT
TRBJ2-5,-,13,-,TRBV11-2,CASSRDYQETQYF,TGTGCCAGCAGCCGTGATTACCAAGAGACCCAGTACTTC
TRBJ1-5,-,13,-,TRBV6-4,CASAQDSNQPQHF,TGTGCCAGCGCCCAAGATAGCAATCAGCCCCAGCATTTT
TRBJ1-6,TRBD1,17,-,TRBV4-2,CASSQTGTGDYNSPLHF,TGTGCCAGCAGCCAAACCGGGACAGGGGACTATAATTCACCCCTCCACTTT
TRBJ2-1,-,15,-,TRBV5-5,CASSLFRVSYNEQFF,TGTGCCAGCAGCTTATTTAGGGTCTCGTACAATGAGCAGTTCTTC
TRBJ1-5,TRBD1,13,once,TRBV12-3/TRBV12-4,CASSTTGNEPQHF,TGTGCCAGCAGTACGACAGGGAACGAGCCCCAGCATTTT
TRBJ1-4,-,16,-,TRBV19,CASSDDRGQSNEKLFF,TGTGCCAGTAGTGATGACAGAGGACAGTCTAATGAAAAACTGTTTTTT
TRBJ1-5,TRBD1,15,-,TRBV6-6,CASSYRGQDNQPQHF,TGTGCCAGCAGTTACCGGGGACAGGATAATCAGCCCCAGCATTTT
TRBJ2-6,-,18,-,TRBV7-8,CASSALTVANSGANVLTF,TGTGCCAGCAGCGCCTTGACAGTCGCTAACTCTGGGGCCAACGTCCTGACTTTC
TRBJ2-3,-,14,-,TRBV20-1,CSASQDGYTDTQYF,TGCAGTGCTAGTCAGGACGGATACACAGATACGCAGTATTTT
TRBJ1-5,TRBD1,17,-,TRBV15,CATSRRAWDRGNQPQHF,TGTGCCACCAGCAGGCGAGCTTGGGACAGGGGGAATCAGCCCCAGCATTTT
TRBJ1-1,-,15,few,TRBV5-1,CASSLSGGAGTEAFF,TGCGCCAGCAGCTTGAGCGGAGGGGCTGGCACTGAAGCTTTCTTT
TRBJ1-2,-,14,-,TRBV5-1,CASSLDGPNYGYTF,TGCGCCAGCAGCTTGGACGGACCTAACTATGGCTACACCTTC
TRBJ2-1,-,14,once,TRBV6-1,CASSEERPPNEQFF,TGTGCCAGCAGTGAAGAGAGGCCCCCTAATGAGCAGTTCTTC
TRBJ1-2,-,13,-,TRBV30,CAWSVSHRRGYTF,TGTGCCTGGAGTGTTTCCCATCGGAGGGGCTACACCTTC
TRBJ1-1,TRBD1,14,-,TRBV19,CASNPVGQYTEAFF,TGTGCCAGTAACCCCGTGGGACAGTACACTGAAGCTTTCTTT
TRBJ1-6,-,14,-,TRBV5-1,CASSLTRENSPLHF,TGCGCCAGCAGCTTAACAAGAGAGAATTCACCCCTCCACTTT
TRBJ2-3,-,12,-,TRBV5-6,CASSLISDTQYF,TGTGCCAGCAGCCTTATCTCCGATACGCAGTATTTT
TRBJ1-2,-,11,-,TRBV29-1,CSVDGGLGYTF,TGCAGCGTTGATGGGGGGCTCGGCTACACCTTC
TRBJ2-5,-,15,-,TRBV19,CASSIGGGAEETQYF,TGTGCCAGTAGTATAGGGGGCGGGGCTGAGGAGACCCAGTACTTC
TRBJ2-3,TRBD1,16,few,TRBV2,CASSRDRGPSTDTQYF,TGTGCCAGCAGTCGGGACAGGGGACCTAGCACAGATACGCAGTATTTT
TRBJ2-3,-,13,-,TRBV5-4,CASSWDYSDTQYF,TGTGCCAGCAGCTGGGATTACAGCGATACGCAGTATTTT
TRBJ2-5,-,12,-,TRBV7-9,CASSFSQETQYF,TGTGCCAGCAGCTTCTCACAAGAGACCCAGTACTTC
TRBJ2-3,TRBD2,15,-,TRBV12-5,CASGYRGGGTDTQYF,TGTGCTAGTGGTTACCGCGGGGGGGGCACAGATACGCAGTATTTT
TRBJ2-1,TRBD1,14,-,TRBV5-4,CASSELTGVNEQFF,TGTGCCAGCAGCGAATTGACAGGGGTCAATGAGCAGTTCTTC
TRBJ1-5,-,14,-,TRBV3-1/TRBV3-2,CASSQRGEGQPQHF,TGTGCCAGCAGCCAGAGGGGGGAGGGTCAGCCCCAGCATTTT
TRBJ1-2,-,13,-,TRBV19,CASSIDLVFGYTF,TGTGCCAGTAGTATAGATCTAGTTTTTGGCTACACCTTC
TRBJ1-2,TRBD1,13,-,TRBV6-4,CASSAGTDGGYTF,TGTGCCAGCAGCGCCGGGACAGACGGGGGCTACACCTTC
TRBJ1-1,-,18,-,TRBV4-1,CASSQGMWAAAVNTEAFF,TGCGCCAGCAGCCAAGGGATGTGGGCCGCCGCGGTGAACACTGAAGCTTTCTTT
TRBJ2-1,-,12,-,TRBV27,CASSPRLSEQFF,TGTGCCAGCAGTCCCCGACTCAGCGAGCAGTTCTTC
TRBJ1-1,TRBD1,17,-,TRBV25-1,CASSPTDRGKRNTEAFF,TGTGCCAGCAGTCCCACAGACAGGGGGAAGAGGAACACTGAAGCTTTCTTT
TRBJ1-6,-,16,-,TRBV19,CASSIVGGRQNSPLHF,TGTGCCAGTAGTATAGTGGGGGGGCGCCAGAATTCACCCCTCCACTTT
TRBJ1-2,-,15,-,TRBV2,CASSEYGRTDYGYTF,TGTGCCAGCAGTGAATATGGCAGGACAGATTATGGCTACACCTTC
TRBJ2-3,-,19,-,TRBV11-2,CASSFSSSVLVPDTDTQYF,TGTGCCAGCAGCTTTTCGTCGTCAGTTTTGGTCCCCGACACAGATACGCAGTATTTT
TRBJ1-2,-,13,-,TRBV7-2,CASSSSLNYGYTF,TGTGCCAGCAGCTCCTCTCTTAACTATGGCTACACCTTC
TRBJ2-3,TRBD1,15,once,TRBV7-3,CASSLTDRDTDTQYF,TGTGCCAGCAGCTTAACAGACAGGGACACAGATACGCAGTATTTT
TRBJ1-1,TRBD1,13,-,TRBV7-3,CASSRTGGSEAFF,TGTGCCAGCAGCCGGACAGGGGGCAGTGAAGCTTTCTTT
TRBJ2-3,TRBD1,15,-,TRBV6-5,CASSYFGQGTDTQYF,TGTGCCAGCAGTTACTTCGGACAGGGCACAGATACGCAGTATTTT
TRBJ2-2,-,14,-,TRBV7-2,CASSLGGFTGELFF,TGTGCCAGCAGCTTAGGTGGTTTCACCGGGGAGCTGTTTTTT
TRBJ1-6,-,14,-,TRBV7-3,CASSPGLPNSPLHF,TGTGCCAGCAGCCCGGGGCTGCCGAATTCACCCCTCCACTTT
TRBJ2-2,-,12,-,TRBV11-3,CASSSNTGELFF,TGTGCCAGCAGCTCCAACACCGGGGAGCTGTTTTTT
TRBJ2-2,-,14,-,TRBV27,CATSSHIGTGELFF,TGTGCCACCAGCAGTCATATCGGAACCGGGGAGCTGTTTTTT
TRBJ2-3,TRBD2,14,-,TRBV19,CASSTSGFLDTQYF,TGTGCCAGCTCGACTAGCGGGTTTTTGGATACGCAGTATTTT
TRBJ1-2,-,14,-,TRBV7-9,CASSSTTTDYGYTF,TGTGCCAGCAGCTCTACTACGACAGACTATGGCTACACCTTC
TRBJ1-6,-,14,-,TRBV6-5,CASNPSSSYSPLHF,TGTGCCAGCAATCCATCCTCCTCCTATTCACCCCTCCACTTT